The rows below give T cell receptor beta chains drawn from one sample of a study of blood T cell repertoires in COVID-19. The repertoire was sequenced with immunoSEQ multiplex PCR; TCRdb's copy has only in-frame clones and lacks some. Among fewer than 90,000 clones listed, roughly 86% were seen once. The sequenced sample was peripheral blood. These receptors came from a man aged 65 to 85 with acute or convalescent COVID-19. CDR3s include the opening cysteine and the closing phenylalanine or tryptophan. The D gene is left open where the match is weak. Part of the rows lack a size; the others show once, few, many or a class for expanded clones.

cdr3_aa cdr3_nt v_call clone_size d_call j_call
CASAEPRATYNEQFF TGTGCTAGTGCCGAACCCCGAGCGACCTACAATGAGCAGTTCTTC TRBV12-5 . . TRBJ2-1
CASSHFAGGPGEQYF TGTGCCAGCAGCCACTTCGCGGGAGGGCCAGGTGAGCAGTACTTC TRBV3-1/TRBV3-2 once TRBD2 TRBJ2-7
CASTLLAGGPNEQFF TGTGCCAGCACCCTACTAGCGGGAGGGCCTAATGAGCAGTTCTTC TRBV2 . TRBD2 TRBJ2-1
CASSSRQGLRETQYF TGTGCCAGCAGCTCTCGACAGGGGCTTAGGGAGACCCAGTACTTC TRBV5-4 . TRBD1 TRBJ2-5
CASSLVGRAGRGTDTQYF TGTGCCAGCAGCTTAGTCGGGAGGGCCGGAAGGGGCACAGATACGCAGTATTTT TRBV7-6 once TRBD2 TRBJ2-3
CASSNPTGLGTEAFF TGTGCCAGCAGCAACCCGACAGGGTTGGGTACTGAAGCTTTCTTT TRBV7-8 few TRBD1 TRBJ1-1
CASSPDGQGGYTF TGTGCCAGCAGCCCGGATGGACAGGGGGGCTACACCTTC TRBV4-2 . TRBD1 TRBJ1-2
CASSSWDRGDEQYF TGTGCCAGCAGCTCCTGGGACAGGGGGGACGAGCAGTACTTC TRBV5-4 . TRBD1 TRBJ2-7
CASSSDRSYEQYF TGTGCCAGCAGTTCTGACAGGTCCTACGAGCAGTACTTC TRBV5-6 . . TRBJ2-7
CASTGTSGGETQYF TGTGCCAGCACAGGGACTAGCGGAGGAGAGACCCAGTACTTC TRBV2 . TRBD2 TRBJ2-5
CATSDTQGANEQFF TGTGCCACCAGTGATACCCAGGGGGCCAATGAGCAGTTCTTC TRBV24-1 . TRBD1 TRBJ2-1
CASSHPGQGGQPQHF TGTGCCAGCAGTCACCCGGGACAGGGTGGGCAGCCCCAGCATTTT TRBV6-5 . TRBD1 TRBJ1-5
CASSLTGIPTSSTSLGEQYF . TRBV3-1/TRBV3-2 . . TRBJ2-7
CASSRTGSEQYF TGTGCCAGCAGCAGAACAGGGAGCGAGCAGTACTTC TRBV7-8 . . TRBJ2-7
CASSPSGLAGGGNNEQFF TGTGCCAGCAGCCCGTCGGGACTAGCGGGAGGGGGAAACAATGAGCAGTTCTTC TRBV11-3 . TRBD2 TRBJ2-1
CASSLKGQGRRETQYF TGTGCTAGCAGCTTAAAGGGACAGGGTCGGCGAGAGACCCAGTACTTC TRBV7-7 . TRBD1 TRBJ2-5
CASSFSGGNEQYF TGTGCCAGCAGTTTTAGCGGGGGCAACGAGCAGTACTTC TRBV6-2/TRBV6-3 few TRBD2 TRBJ2-7
CASSQRPGTQYF TGTGCCAGCAGCCAAAGACCGGGGACCCAGTACTTC TRBV3-1/TRBV3-2 . . TRBJ2-5
CASSPPLGAPNSYEQYF TGTGCCAGCAGCCCACCCCTAGGAGCGCCCAACTCCTACGAGCAGTACTTC TRBV3-1/TRBV3-2 . . TRBJ2-7
CASSLRSQGFGGYTF TGTGCCAGCAGCTTAAGAAGCCAGGGTTTCGGTGGCTACACCTTC TRBV7-2 . . TRBJ1-2
CAISESKAGAITDTQYF TGTGCCATCAGTGAATCGAAGGCGGGAGCGATCACAGATACGCAGTATTTT TRBV10-3 . TRBD2 TRBJ2-3
CASSVGDWQETQYF TGTGCCAGCAGCGTAGGGGACTGGCAAGAGACCCAGTACTTC TRBV9 . . TRBJ2-5
CARPWETTTYNEQFF TGTGCCAGGCCCTGGGAGACCACTACCTACAATGAGCAGTTCTTC TRBV27 . . TRBJ2-1
CASSDVTGETQYF TGTGCCAGCAGCGATGTGACGGGGGAGACCCAGTACTTC TRBV27 . . TRBJ2-5
CASSPARSPLHF TGTGCCAGCAGCCCCGCACGGTCACCCCTCCACTTT TRBV28 . . TRBJ1-6
CASSTHGDGYTF TGTGCCAGCAGTACTCACGGGGATGGCTACACCTTC TRBV12-3/TRBV12-4 . . TRBJ1-2
CASSLVLRTGGNSPLHF TGTGCCAGCAGCTTAGTCCTCCGGACAGGGGGCAATTCACCCCTCCACTTT TRBV7-2 few TRBD1 TRBJ1-6
CASSPPARGTGELFF TGTGCCAGCTCACCACCGGCCAGAGGCACCGGGGAGCTGTTTTTT TRBV18 . . TRBJ2-2
CASSQVAFGVNEQFF TGTGCCAGCAGCCAAGTTGCGTTCGGGGTAAATGAGCAGTTCTTC TRBV14 once . TRBJ2-1
CASSIQGTGRTEAFF TGTGCCAGTAGTATCCAAGGGACAGGGAGGACTGAAGCTTTCTTT TRBV19 . TRBD1 TRBJ1-1
CASSLQGSAQHF TGTGCCAGCAGCTTACAGGGGTCGGCCCAGCATTTT TRBV7-9 . . TRBJ1-5
CAISAQVNTEAFF TGTGCCATCAGTGCTCAGGTCAACACTGAAGCTTTCTTT TRBV10-3 . . TRBJ1-1
CASRGLPYEQYF TGTGCCAGCAGAGGACTGCCATACGAGCAGTACTTC TRBV6-5 . . TRBJ2-7
CASSPYPGMRGGRETQYF TGTGCCAGCAGCCCCTACCCCGGGATGCGGGGGGGCCGTGAGACCCAGTACTTC TRBV3-1/TRBV3-2 few TRBD2 TRBJ2-5
CAWSPGGNQPQHF TGTGCCTGGAGTCCCGGGGGCAATCAGCCCCAGCATTTT TRBV30 . . TRBJ1-5
CASSVTGPDTEAFF TGCGCCAGCAGCGTGACAGGGCCGGACACTGAAGCTTTCTTT TRBV5-1 . TRBD1 TRBJ1-1
CATVGGNYGYTF TGTGCCACCGTTGGGGGCAACTATGGCTACACCTTC TRBV6-5 . . TRBJ1-2
CASSIQGLGDYGYTF TGTGCCAGCAGCATCCAGGGGCTGGGGGACTATGGCTACACCTTC TRBV5-4 . . TRBJ1-2
CASSYRNSQIYGYTF TGTGCCAGCAGTTACAGGAACAGCCAAATCTATGGCTACACCTTC TRBV6-6 . . TRBJ1-2
CASRASGTETQYF TGTGCCAGCAGGGCTAGCGGGACCGAGACCCAGTACTTC TRBV2 . TRBD2 TRBJ2-5
CSAGVETQYF TGCAGTGCCGGGGTGGAGACCCAGTACTTC TRBV20-1 . . TRBJ2-5
CASSLGSGGVRETQYF TGTGCCAGCAGTTTGGGTAGCGGGGGCGTGAGGGAGACCCAGTACTTC TRBV6-5 once TRBD2 TRBJ2-5
CASSLIGQANYGYTF TGTGCCAGCAGTTTAATCGGACAGGCTAACTATGGCTACACCTTC TRBV28 . TRBD1 TRBJ1-2
CSTVGAGSSTDTQYF TGCAGCACCGTCGGGGCGGGGTCTAGCACAGATACGCAGTATTTT TRBV29-1 . . TRBJ2-3
CASSFRDYGTDTQYF TGTGCCAGCAGTTTCCGGGACTATGGCACAGATACGCAGTATTTT TRBV6-5 . TRBD2 TRBJ2-3
CASRPRGAGSTEAFF TGTGCCAGCCGCCCACGGGGCGCGGGGAGCACTGAAGCTTTCTTT TRBV6-2/TRBV6-3 . . TRBJ1-1
CASSLIGGAQETQYF TGTGCCAGCAGCTTAATTGGTGGAGCTCAAGAGACCCAGTACTTC TRBV7-3 . . TRBJ2-5
CASSYADSNSYNEQFF TGTGCCAGCAGTTACGCGGACAGCAACTCCTACAATGAGCAGTTCTTC TRBV6-5 . . TRBJ2-1
CASSRRDRGRGDTQYF TGTGCCAGCAGCCGCAGGGACAGGGGGCGGGGAGATACGCAGTATTTT TRBV14 . TRBD1 TRBJ2-3
CASSQDGTAGYNEQFF TGCGCCAGCAGCCAAGATGGGACAGCCGGCTACAATGAGCAGTTCTTC TRBV4-3 . TRBD1 TRBJ2-1
CASSLRSSYEQYF TGTGCCAGCAGTTTAAGGAGCTCCTACGAGCAGTACTTC TRBV28 . . TRBJ2-7
CASSPYGGDTQYF TGTGCCAGCAGTCCCTACGGCGGAGATACGCAGTATTTT TRBV6-5 . . TRBJ2-3